These 27 T cell receptor beta chains originate from one sample sequenced in a study of beta chain features in type 1 diabetes. As every portion of the isolated RNA was reverse transcribed, the sequencing read expressed TCRB transcripts. Repertoires were generated with immunoSEQ multiplex PCR, while TCRdb's copy carries only in-frame clones and drops some. The data hold about 400,000 clones, with approximately 12% observed a single time. Specimen: naive CD4+ T cells from blood. The receptors shown here come from a man between 18 and 29 years old in good health.

This clone came up a few times. This chain joins TRBV2 and TRBJ1-1; D unresolved. CDR1 is SNHLY, CDR2 FYNNEI, per germline. The CDR3 loop spans 14 amino acids. Trimming took 7 bases from V and 4 from J, leaving 16 bases between them. In DNA, the CDR3 is TGTGCCAGCAAGCCCGACGCAGGACTCACTGAAGCTTTCTTT. It encodes CASKPDAGLTEAFF.

This clone was seen more than once but under ten times. In DNA, the CDR3 is TGTGCCAGCTCAAGGGACATTACCAACACCGGGGAGCTGTTTTTT. Its protein is CASSRDITNTGELFF. This chain joins TRBV18 and TRBJ2-2; a weak D match, TRBD1 (6 bases). V lost 5 bases and J 2 bases, leaving 12 bases between the germline ends. This CDR3 region has 15 residues. Germline V gene sequence: CDR1 KGHSH, CDR2 LQKENI.

This clone was seen only a few times. CDR3 loop: CASSESGSTDTQYF. The CDR3 coding sequence is TGTGCCAGCAGTGAGTCCGGGAGCACAGATACGCAGTATTTT. The chain joins TRBV6-5 to TRBJ2-3; D not certain. The CDR3 covers 14 residues. The germline gives CDR1 MNHEY, CDR2 SVGAGI. Trimming took off 5 bases at V and 0 bases at J, with 9 bases between the two ends.

This chain uses TRBV5-6 with TRBJ1-1; 8 bases align to TRBD1. With V trimmed by 4 bases and J by 5 bases, 10 bases remained unmatched. The CDR3 extends over 15 amino acids. Germline values: CDR1 SGHDT, CDR2 YYEEEE. The CDR3 reads CASSPELRQGTEAFF. CDR3 nucleotide sequence: TGTGCCAGCAGCCCGGAGCTACGACAGGGGACTGAAGCTTTCTTT.

The chain has TRBV18 and TRBJ2-7; 9 nucleotides align to TRBD1. This CDR3 region has 13 residues. The ends lost 8 bases at V and 1 base at J; junction bases unmatched: 3. Germline CDR1 reads KGHSH; CDR2 reads LQKENI. The CDR3 sequence: CASLDRGSYEQYF. The CDR3 DNA follows: TGTGCCAGCCTGGACAGGGGTTCCTACGAGCAGTACTTC.

The CDR3 bases are TGCGCCAGCAGCCCTATAACAGGGGAAAAACTGTTTTTT. Residues: CASSPITGEKLFF. This chain uses TRBV5-1 with TRBJ1-4, with a weak D call TRBD1 (6 bases). The germline V gene has CDR1 SGHRS and CDR2 YFSETQ. The CDR3 contains 13 residues. Trimming took off 4 bases at V and 8 bases at J, with 12 bases between the two ends.

This clone was found a few times. This chain joins TRBV5-4 and TRBJ2-3; D may be TRBD2 (6 bases). The CDR3 totals 15 residues. V lost 4 bases and J lost 2, with 14 bases in between. Per germline, CDR1 SGHNT and CDR2 YYREEE (reference sequence). In DNA form, the CDR3 reads TGTGCCAGCAGCACACCGACTAGTTCCACAGATACGCAGTATTTT. The encoded protein is CASSTPTSSTDTQYF.

The genes are TRBV4-3 and TRBJ1-2; the D gene is possibly TRBD1 (5 bases). Per germline, CDR1 LGHNA and CDR2 YSLEER. CDR3 length equals 14 residues. Trimming left V 0 bases short and J 7 bases short, with 12 bases between. CDR3 region: CASSQEPGGPGYTF. The CDR3 DNA reads TGCGCCAGCAGCCAAGAGCCCGGGGGTCCTGGCTACACCTTC.

The J gene is TRBJ2-1, the V gene TRBV5-1; 7 bases are a match to TRBD1. The germline V gene encodes CDR1 SGHRS and CDR2 YFSETQ. The trim removed 4 bases at V and 7 bases at J, leaving 8 bases unmatched. The CDR3 length is 14 residues. The DNA of the CDR3 is TGCGCCAGCAGCCTCAGGGGGAATGAGAATGAGCAGTTCTTC. It specifies CASSLRGNENEQFF.

V is TRBV2 and J is TRBJ2-2; D is possibly TRBD2 (5 bases). V was cut by 6 bases and J by 1 base, with 9 bases left in between. Germline lookup yields CDR1 SNHLY and CDR2 FYNNEI. The CDR3 spans 14 residues. CDR3 DNA sequence: TGTGCCAGCAGAGTTGGAGGGAACACCGGGGAGCTGTTTTTT. Protein sequence: CASRVGGNTGELFF.

This clone was seen a few times. This chain uses TRBV30 with TRBJ1-2, with 9 bases aligning to TRBD1. The germline CDR1 and CDR2 sequences are GTSNPN and SVGIG (reference sequence). This CDR3 contains 14 residues. After removal of 1 base from V and 7 bases from J, the junction contained 7 bases not matched to a gene. In DNA form, the CDR3 reads TGTGCCTGGAGTGCGGGACAGGGTTTCGTTGGCTACACCTTC. Residues: CAWSAGQGFVGYTF.

The CDR3 region is CSASWEEKLFF. CDR3 DNA sequence: TGCAGTGCCAGCTGGGAGGAAAAACTGTTTTTT. This chain links TRBV20-1 with TRBJ1-4; D gene ambiguous. CDR1 is DFQATT, CDR2 SNEGSKA, per germline (reference sequence). This CDR3 comprises 11 residues. Trimming shortened V by 6 bases and J by 8 bases, and 10 bases separated the two germline ends.

Here the CDR3 reads CASSKEGGDTDTQYF. The CDR3 bases are TGCGCCAGCAGTAAGGAGGGTGGGGACACAGATACGCAGTATTTT. The chain links TRBV5-1 to TRBJ2-3, with D perhaps matching TRBD2 (6 bases). V was trimmed by 5 bases and J by 2 bases, leaving 15 bases between them. Germline lookup yields CDR1 SGHRS and CDR2 YFSETQ. There are 15 residues in the CDR3.

A few counts support this clone. CDR3 in amino acids: CSVESRIDPGAYEQYF. In DNA form, the CDR3 reads TGCAGCGTTGAGTCTAGAATCGATCCAGGGGCCTACGAGCAGTACTTC. This chain connects TRBV29-1 to TRBJ2-5; tentative D call: TRBD1 (6 bases). The DNA end lines up better with TRBJ2-7; the J call may be wrong. This CDR3 has 16 residues. CDR1 is SQVTM and CDR2 is ANQGSEA in the germline V gene.

This clone was found a few times. The V and J genes are TRBV9 and TRBJ2-5, with 9 bases identical to TRBD1. V was pared by 1 base and J by 5 bases, with 6 bases of the junction left unmatched. There are 15 residues in the CDR3. CDR1 and CDR2 (germline): SGDLS, YYNGEE. The CDR3 DNA follows: TGTGCCAGCAGCGTACGGGACAGGGCCACGGAGACCCAGTACTTC. This gives the protein CASSVRDRATETQYF.

The chain links TRBV6-5 to TRBJ2-7, with TRBD2 matching over 7 bases. The CDR3 loop spans 14 amino acids. J gave up 2 bases and V 5 bases, and 6 bases lay outside the gene matches. Germline CDR1 reads MNHEY; CDR2 reads SVGAGI. The chain's CDR3 is CASSKAGTTYEQYF. CDR3 coding DNA: TGTGCCAGCAGTAAAGCGGGGACCACCTACGAGCAGTACTTC.

This clone was counted only a few times. V usage is TRBV7-2 and J usage is TRBJ1-2; possible D gene TRBD1, 5 bases. Germline V gives CDR1 SGHTA, CDR2 FQGNSA. This CDR3 contains 14 residues. V was shortened by 0 bases and J by 7 bases, with 12 bases between the two germline ends. The DNA of the CDR3 is TGTGCCAGCAGCTTAGCGCGGAGGGACGGTGGCTACACCTTC. Translation: CASSLARRDGGYTF.

DNA of the CDR3: TGTGCCAGCAGCTTGCAGGGACAGGGGATCTCCTACGAGCAGTACTTC. Protein: CASSLQGQGISYEQYF. This chain uses TRBV5-6 with TRBJ2-7; 10 bases fit TRBD1. Germline CDR1 and CDR2: SGHDT and YYEEEE. Losses at the gene ends were 1 base for V and 0 bases for J; bases not matched to a gene: 4. The length of the CDR3 is 16 residues.

This clone has a handful of counts. V gene TRBV7-2 combines with J gene TRBJ2-5; a weak D match, TRBD2 (6 bases). V gave up 5 bases and J gave up 5 bases, with 15 bases separating them. The CDR3 is 14 amino acids. The germline CDR1 and CDR2 sequences are SGHTA and FQGNSA. The chain's CDR3 is CASSGEVGDETQYF. The CDR3 DNA follows: TGTGCCAGCAGCGGGGAGGTAGGGGACGAGACCCAGTACTTC.

The genes are TRBV18 and TRBJ2-1; D is unresolved. The germline V gene has CDR1 KGHSH and CDR2 LQKENI. Trimming took off 2 bases at V and 5 bases at J, with 7 bases between the two ends. This CDR3 is 13 amino acids long. CDR3 DNA: TGTGCCAGCTCACCATGGCGGAACAATGAGCAGTTCTTC. This codes for CASSPWRNNEQFF.

In this sample, this clone turned up a few times. The rearrangement joins TRBV6-5 to TRBJ2-7; tentative D call: TRBD2 (5 bases). Trimming stripped 4 bases from V and 6 bases from J, with 16 bases between. Per the germline V gene, CDR1 is MNHEY and CDR2 is SVGAGI. The CDR3 has 14 residues. The CDR3 DNA reads TGTGCCAGCAGTTCCCGAGACTACCTTGGCGAGCAGTACTTC. This encodes CASSSRDYLGEQYF.

The chain links TRBV6-5 to TRBJ1-1; 9 bases agree with TRBD1. V lost 11 bases to trimming and J lost 1 base; unmatched junction nucleotides: 11. Germline CDR1 is MNHEY and CDR2 is SVGAGI. This CDR3 is built from 15 residues. The CDR3 nucleotides read TGTGCCGTAACTCCCCTGGGACAGGGGAACACTGAAGCTTTCTTT. Translating gives CAVTPLGQGNTEAFF.

Remarks on this clone: This CDR3 is also generated by other DNA sequences in the sample. The V call is TRBV28, the J call TRBJ2-1; D is ambiguous. Per the germline V gene, CDR1 is MDHEN and CDR2 is SYDVKM. The CDR3 sequence is 11 residues long. V dropped 2 bases and J dropped 10 bases, with 6 bases sitting between them. The CDR3: CASSLLREQFF. The CDR3 DNA reads TGTGCCAGCAGTTTACTCAGGGAGCAGTTCTTC.

This clone appeared a few times. V is TRBV4-3 and J is TRBJ2-3, with 8 nucleotides matching TRBD2. The CDR3 is made up of 15 amino acids. The germline V gene has CDR1 LGHNA and CDR2 YSLEER. The ends lost 6 bases at V and 1 base at J; junction bases unmatched: 6. CDR3 coding DNA: TGCGCCAGCAGGGTCCAAGCGGGAGGCACAGATACGCAGTATTTT. It codes for CASRVQAGGTDTQYF.

The rearrangement joins TRBV14 to TRBJ2-7; D uncertain. Germline V CDR1 and CDR2: SGHDN, FVKESK. Trimming removed 7 bases from V and 2 bases from J, with 6 bases in between. The CDR3 is made up of 11 amino acids. In DNA form, the CDR3 reads TGTGCCAGCATGCAGGCCTACGAGCAGTACTTC. Translation gives CASMQAYEQYF.

V is TRBV5-1 and J is TRBJ2-7; D is unresolved. Germline V CDR1 and CDR2: SGHRS, YFSETQ. This CDR3 contains 14 residues. V dropped 0 bases and J dropped 0 bases, with 7 bases sitting between them. DNA of the CDR3: TGCGCCAGCAGCTTGGTATCTAGCTCCTACGAGCAGTACTTC. Its protein product is CASSLVSSSYEQYF.

This clone appeared a few times. The sample contains more than one DNA sequence encoding this CDR3. The chain links TRBV7-9 to TRBJ1-5; 7 bases agree with TRBD1. J was trimmed by 1 base and V by 1 base; bases with no gene match: 1. CDR1 SEHNR and CDR2 FQNEAQ come from the germline V gene (reference sequence). The CDR3 spans 15 residues. The DNA of the CDR3 is TGTGCCAGCAGCTTAGGACAGGGCAGCAATCAGCCCCAGCATTTT. Translation gives CASSLGQGSNQPQHF.